The clone carrying this T cell receptor beta chain was seen a handful of times. Its antigen is unknown. PCR was performed using 60 Vbeta and 13 Jbeta primers. Generated by immunoSEQ multiplex PCR, the TCRdb table keeps only in-frame clones and is missing some. The sample yields more than 200,000 clones, 70% to 90% seen once. The entry originates in a study of cytomegalovirus exposure and HLA in healthy donors. On the study more broadly: An early data release held 80 million or so unique TCRs from HLA-typed donors.

The CDR3 loop spans 14 amino acids. CDR1 and CDR2 from the germline V gene are SGHDN and FVKESK. V dropped 2 bases and J dropped 9 bases, with 16 bases sitting between them. Regarding the study as a whole: An ancestry cluster, one associated with Asian ancestry, reportedly showed fewer N-insertions than the roughly 670-donor mean in a later analysis. TCR beta sequences reportedly predicted most subjects' HLA-A and HLA-B alleles accurately.

This TCR came from a human donor in good health. The chain is built from TRBV14 and TRBJ1-2; D gene uncertain. The sequenced material came from PBMCs. The CDR3 loop is CASSQSLGGLSYTF. The CDR3 bases are TGTGCCAGCAGCCAATCCCTCGGTGGGCTCAGCTACACCTTC.